The clone carrying this T cell receptor beta chain was seen only once. PCR involved 60 Vbeta and 13 Jbeta primers. Produced via immunoSEQ multiplex PCR; TCRdb's table is partial and in-frame only. The table has about 210,000 clones, over 60% seen once. The data are from a study of cytomegalovirus exposure and HLA in healthy donors. Per the germline V gene, CDR1 is SGDLS and CDR2 is YYNGEE. V dropped 2 bases and J dropped 0 bases, with 15 bases sitting between them. The CDR3 has 17 amino acids. V usage is TRBV9 and J usage is TRBJ2-1; D ambiguous. The specimen was PBMCs. The sequence came from a male donor in good health and CMV-seronegative. This CDR3 reads CASSVVDGGSSYNEQFF. The CDR3 DNA is TGTGCCAGCAGCGTCGTAGATGGCGGTAGCTCCTACAATGAGCAGTTCTTC.